The clone carrying this TCR beta chain was seen at least ten times. Its target is not known. Patients were excluded if they had other autoimmune diseases or uncontrolled infections, and likewise if pregnancy or lactation applied. There are 15 residues in the CDR3. The germline gives CDR1 MNHEY, CDR2 SVGAGI. V dropped 0 bases and J dropped 0 bases, with 8 bases sitting between them. These data are taken from a study of Graves' ophthalmopathy and Graves' hyperthyroidism. Study-level information: There was a collection of peripheral blood at initial diagnosis, before any treatment. Overall study findings and caveats: Both an approximately 68% sensitivity and an approximately 72% specificity characterized the model's predictions of ophthalmopathy progression.

RNA transcripts provided the template for amplifying TCR beta CDR3 regions. HTBI primers were used in a first-round RT-PCR, which preceded a second-round multiplex PCR. TCRdb processed the multiplex PCR reads anew with MiXCR; each CDR3 protein has one entry. The data contain some 380,000 distinct CDR3 sequences, 15% to 17% of them seen just once; the ten biggest clones take up around 6.6%. The sequence was collected from a woman under 30 with stable Graves' hyperthyroidism. Source material: peripheral blood. The chain carries TRBV6-5 and TRBJ1-2, with D perhaps matching TRBD1 (5 bases). CDR3 amino acids: CASSYSLGANYGYTF. CDR3 in DNA: TGTGCCAGCAGTTACTCGTTAGGGGCTAACTATGGCTACACCTTC.